The 23 T cell receptor beta chains below come from one sample, sequenced in a study. In TCRdb, the 5' RACE reads were re-called with MiXCR into one record per CDR3 protein. The data contain tens of thousands of distinct CDR3 sequences, approximately 23% of them singletons. The sequenced material came from memory CD4+ T cells sorted from a lymph node. Subset defined: memory CD4+ T cells, CD4+CD45RO+CD25-. These receptors were obtained from a female donor with breast cancer.

This clonotype was counted at least ten times. This chain connects TRBV9 to TRBJ2-5, with D hard to call. Germline loops: CDR1 SGDLS, CDR2 YYNGEE. With 4 bases removed from V and 2 bases from J, the gap between germline ends came to 18 bases. This CDR3 region has 16 residues. Written as DNA, the CDR3 is TGTGCCAGCAGCTCCGCGGTGGGATCCCAACAAGAGACCCAGTACTTC. As protein: CASSSAVGSQQETQYF.

The chain combines TRBV2 with TRBJ1-2, with 11 positions matching TRBD1. J was trimmed by 6 bases and V by 6 bases; bases with no gene match: 6. The length of the CDR3 is 14 residues. Germline values: CDR1 SNHLY, CDR2 FYNNEI. CDR3 bases: TGTGCCAGCAGGACGGGACAGGGGGGTCATGGCTACACCTTC. Its translation is CASRTGQGGHGYTF.

The chain is built from TRBV24-1 and TRBJ2-1; tentative D call: TRBD2 (5 bases). The CDR3 covers 13 residues. In germline, CDR1 is KGHDR, CDR2 SFDVKD. The V gene lost 2 bases and the J gene lost 10 bases, with 11 bases spanning the gap. The CDR3 DNA sequence: TGTGCCACCAGTGATTCTAGCACGGGCGAGCAGTTCTTC. Amino acids: CATSDSSTGEQFF.

This clonotype appeared once. The J gene is TRBJ1-1, the V gene TRBV4-3, with D unresolved. Germline V CDR1 and CDR2: LGHNA, YSLEER. Between the trimmed V and J ends, which lost 8 bases and 0 bases, there was a span of 10 bases. There are 13 residues in the CDR3. The CDR3, as DNA: TGCGCCAGCCAATTACAGCTGAACACTGAAGCTTTCTTT. Amino acids: CASQLQLNTEAFF.

This clonotype has a handful of counts. The chain has TRBV5-1 and TRBJ2-5; D may be TRBD2 (5 bases). The CDR3 consists of 15 residues. The V gene lost 0 bases and the J gene lost 2 bases, with 11 bases spanning the gap. Germline assignment: CDR1 SGHRS and CDR2 YFSETQ. CDR3 protein: CASSLGSGGQETQYF. The CDR3 nucleotides read TGCGCCAGCAGCTTGGGCTCGGGCGGGCAAGAGACCCAGTACTTC.

This chain links TRBV6-5 with TRBJ1-1; 10 nucleotides line up with TRBD1. CDR1 and CDR2 from the germline V gene are MNHEY and SVGAGI. The CDR3 totals 14 residues. V dropped 7 bases and J dropped 5; count of bases not matched to a gene: 7. The CDR3 loop is CASTWTGGSTEAFF. CDR3 bases: TGTGCCAGCACCTGGACAGGGGGAAGTACTGAAGCTTTCTTT.

The V and J genes are TRBV6-1 and TRBJ2-6; 8 positions agree with TRBD1. Germline V gene lookup returns CDR1 MNHNS and CDR2 SASEGT. This CDR3 contains 18 residues. V trimming: 6 bases; J trimming: 0 bases; junction bases outside the gene matches: 10. In DNA, the CDR3 is TGTGCCAGCAGCCACCCTCAGGGGGCCAGCTCTGGGGCCAACGTCCTGACTTTC. The encoded protein is CASSHPQGASSGANVLTF.

This clonotype was seen many times. The V and J genes are TRBV29-1 and TRBJ2-1; 10 nucleotides agree with TRBD2. Germline V CDR1 and CDR2: SQVTM, ANQGSEA. The CDR3 covers 14 residues. Trimming took 0 bases from V and 6 from J; bases not matched to a gene: 2. CDR3 region: CSVEELAGVNEQFF. The CDR3 region has the DNA TGCAGCGTTGAAGAGCTAGCGGGAGTCAATGAGCAGTTCTTC.

The rearrangement uses TRBV2 and TRBJ2-7; perhaps TRBD1 as D (6 bases). Germline CDR1 and CDR2: SNHLY and FYNNEI. This CDR3 spans 15 amino acids. The V end lost 8 bases, the J end lost 5 bases, and 22 bases lay between the germline ends. In nucleotides, the CDR3 is TGTGCCAGCGGAGATCTACAGGGATTAGGAAACGAGCAGTACTTC. This sequence encodes CASGDLQGLGNEQYF.

The table lists this clonotype with a few counts. In DNA form, the CDR3 reads TGTGCCAGCAGCTTTAGACCAAACACTGAAGCTTTCTTT. The encoded protein is CASSFRPNTEAFF. The V call is TRBV5-6, the J call TRBJ1-1; D is undetermined. V was trimmed by 2 bases and J by 2 bases, leaving 7 bases between them. The CDR3 sequence is 13 residues long. Germline CDR1 is SGHDT and CDR2 is YYEEEE. Combining the CDR3 with reference TRBV5-6 and TRBJ1-1 gives the whole variable domain DAGVTQSPTHLIKTRGQQVTLRCSPKSGHDTVSWYQQALGQGPQFIFQYYEEEERQRGNFPDRFSGHQFPNYSSELNVNALLLGDSALYLCASSFRPNTEAFFGQGTRLTVV.

This clonotype was observed a few times. This chain connects TRBV7-2 to TRBJ1-5; no firm D call. The germline CDR1 and CDR2 sequences are SGHTA and FQGNSA. The CDR3 runs 12 residues. The germline V and J ends were trimmed by 3 bases and 3 bases, with 3 bases remaining between them. The CDR3 nucleotides are TGTGCCAGCAGCTTTTTCAATCAGCCCCAGCATTTT. It is translated as CASSFFNQPQHF.

V and J are TRBV5-1 and TRBJ2-6; maybe TRBD2 (6 bases). CDR1 and CDR2 from the germline V gene are SGHRS and YFSETQ. V lost 4 bases to trimming and J lost 0 bases, with 20 bases between them. The CDR3 length is 19 residues. CDR3 loop: CASSPGDSLTPSGANVLTF. CDR3 bases: TGCGCCAGCAGCCCGGGGGACTCATTAACCCCCTCTGGGGCCAACGTCCTGACTTTC.

The rearrangement links TRBV20-1 to TRBJ1-5, with D uncertain. The V end was cut by 2 bases, the J end by 3 bases, with 11 bases between. This CDR3 has 14 amino acids. Germline V gene data show CDR1 as DFQATT and CDR2 as SNEGSKA (reference sequence). CDR3: CSARSGNDNQPQHF. The CDR3 nucleotides read TGCAGTGCTAGAAGCGGGAACGACAATCAGCCCCAGCATTTT.

Many counts were recorded for this clonotype. This sequence joins TRBV11-2 and TRBJ1-2; D call uncertain. CDR1 is SGHAT, CDR2 FQNNGV, per germline. The CDR3 extends over 13 amino acids. With 3 bases removed from V and 8 bases from J, the gap between germline ends came to 13 bases. The CDR3 region is CASSFPGLGGYTF. In DNA form, the CDR3 reads TGTGCCAGCAGCTTTCCGGGTCTCGGGGGCTACACCTTC.

This clonotype has more than one count but fewer than ten. The V and J genes are TRBV12-3 or TRBV12-4 and TRBJ2-1; the match to TRBD2 covers 13 bases. CDR3 size: 16 residues. V was clipped by 5 bases and J by 10 bases; unmatched bases: 11. CDR3 sequence reads: CASSPRTSGGIAEQFF. CDR3 nucleotide sequence: TGTGCCAGCAGTCCCCGGACTAGCGGGGGAATTGCGGAGCAGTTCTTC.

This rearrangement joins TRBV28 to TRBJ1-2; 10 bases line up with TRBD1. The CDR3 runs 15 residues. Losses at the gene ends were 5 bases for V and 4 bases for J; bases not matched to a gene: 7. The germline gives CDR1 MDHEN, CDR2 SYDVKM. The CDR3 sequence is CASSPTTGGAYGYTF. DNA for the CDR3: TGTGCCAGCAGTCCAACGACAGGGGGCGCCTATGGCTACACCTTC.

This clonotype has at least ten counts. This chain uses TRBV4-3 with TRBJ2-3; weak D call: TRBD2 (6 bases). This CDR3 comprises 15 residues. Trimming took off 3 bases at V and 5 bases at J, with 15 bases between the two ends. CDR1 and CDR2 from the germline V gene are LGHNA and YSLEER. CDR3 in DNA: TGCGCCAGCAGCCAGGGTACTCCGGGGGTAGATACGCAGTATTTT. Translation: CASSQGTPGVDTQYF.

V and J are TRBV7-2 and TRBJ1-2; 9 bases line up with TRBD1. CDR1 and CDR2 (germline): SGHTA, FQGNSA. The CDR3 spans 16 residues. J lost 6 bases, V lost 5 bases, and 13 bases had no gene match. DNA of the CDR3: TGTGCCAGCAGCCCCCCCCGGTGGGACAGGGTAGATGGCTACACCTTC. Translated: CASSPPRWDRVDGYTF.

The chain combines TRBV25-1 with TRBJ2-5, with a possible D match to TRBD2 (5 bases). Trimming shortened V by 2 bases and J by 4 bases, and 8 bases separated the two germline ends. The CDR3 runs 13 residues. Germline V gene lookup returns CDR1 MGHDK and CDR2 SYGVNS. CDR3 nucleotide sequence: TGTGCCAGCAGTGAAGGTGGGAGAGAGACCCAGTACTTC. It is translated as CASSEGGRETQYF.

As to this clonotype: This clone may be a read error of a much larger clone one base away. V and J are TRBV7-3 and TRBJ2-3; D possibly matches TRBD1 or TRBD2 (5 bases each). The ends were cut back, 7 bases at V and 6 bases at J, with 14 bases in the middle. The CDR3 loop spans 13 amino acids. Germline V gene lookup returns CDR1 SGHTA and CDR2 FQGTGA. This CDR3 is CASNLGDHDTQYF. The CDR3 nucleotides read TGTGCCAGCAACTTGGGGGATCACGATACGCAGTATTTT. Complete variable domain (other parts from reference TRBV7-3 and TRBJ2-3): GAGVSQTPSNKVTEKGKYVELRCDPISGHTALYWYRQSLGQGPEFLIYFQGTGAADDSGLPNDRFFAVRPEGSVSTLKIQRTERGDSAVYLCASNLGDHDTQYFGPGTRLTVL.

The gene calls are TRBV5-1 and TRBJ2-1; tentative D call: TRBD2 (6 bases). Germline CDR1 and CDR2: SGHRS and YFSETQ. The CDR3 totals 17 residues. V shed 3 bases and J shed 1 base, with 17 bases lying between them. CDR3 DNA: TGCGCCAGCAGCTCTACTTTCGTAGCGGCTTCCTACAATGAGCAGTTCTTC. Amino acid sequence: CASSSTFVAASYNEQFF.

This clonotype came up many times. V is TRBV6-5 and J is TRBJ2-3; 11 bases line up with TRBD2. This CDR3 has 17 amino acids. Germline V gene lookup returns CDR1 MNHEY and CDR2 SVGAGI. V shed 4 bases and J 4 bases; nucleotides not matched to a gene: 10. CDR3 nucleotides: TGTGCCAGCAGTTTAACCGGGCTAGCGGGAGGCGCAGATACGCAGTATTTT. This translates into CASSLTGLAGGADTQYF.

Concerning this clonotype itself: A much larger clone sits a single nucleotide away, making a read error possible. This chain joins TRBV20-1 and TRBJ2-1; the match to TRBD2 covers 10 bases. CDR1 is DFQATT and CDR2 is SNEGSKA in the germline V gene (reference sequence). The CDR3 loop spans 14 amino acids. CDR3 in DNA: TGCAGTGCCCCGAGGCTAGCGGGAGCCAATGAGCAGCTCTTC. It is translated as CSAPRLAGANEQLF.